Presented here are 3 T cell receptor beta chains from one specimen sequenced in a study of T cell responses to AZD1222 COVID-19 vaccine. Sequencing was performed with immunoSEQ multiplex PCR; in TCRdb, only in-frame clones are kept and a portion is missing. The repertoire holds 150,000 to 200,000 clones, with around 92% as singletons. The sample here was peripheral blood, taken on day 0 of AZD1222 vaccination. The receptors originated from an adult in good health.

The CDR3 region has the DNA TGTGCCAGTAGTCCCAAGGCTACTTCTGGGGCCAACGTCCTGACTTTC. It codes for CASSPKATSGANVLTF. V gene TRBV19 combines with J gene TRBJ2-6, with D hard to call. Germline CDR1 and CDR2: LNHDA and SQIVND (reference sequence). CDR3 length equals 16 residues. Deletions cut 5 bases from V and 1 base from J, with 12 bases between. The full variable domain, its missing parts supplied by reference TRBV19 and TRBJ2-6, is DGGITQSPKYLFRKEGQNVTLSCEQNLNHDAMYWYRQDPGQGLRLIYYSQIVNDFQKGDIAEGYSVSREKKESFPLTVTSAQKNPTAFYLCASSPKATSGANVLTFGAGSRLTVL.

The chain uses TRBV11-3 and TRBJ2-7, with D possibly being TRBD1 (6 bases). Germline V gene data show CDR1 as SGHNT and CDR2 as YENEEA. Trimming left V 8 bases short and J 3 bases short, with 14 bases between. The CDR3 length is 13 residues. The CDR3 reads CASLGAWGYEQYF. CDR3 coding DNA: TGTGCCAGCTTGGGGGCCTGGGGCTACGAGCAGTACTTC.

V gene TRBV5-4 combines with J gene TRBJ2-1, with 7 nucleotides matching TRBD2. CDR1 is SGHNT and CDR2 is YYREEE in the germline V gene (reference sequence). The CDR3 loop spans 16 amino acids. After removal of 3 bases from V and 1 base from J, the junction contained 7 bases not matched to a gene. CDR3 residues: CASSSGGIISYNEQFF. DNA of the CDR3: TGTGCCAGCAGCTCGGGAGGAATAATTTCCTACAATGAGCAGTTCTTC.